This TCR beta chain was captured in a study of beta chain features in type 1 diabetes. Study context: Comparable age, gender and cell yields were observed in patients relative to healthy donors.

This clone was seen only a few times. The antigen is undetermined. General study points: Sequencing of cDNA might inflate the share of cells that strongly express TCR. Among all four CD4+ subsets, Type 1 diabetes patients had TCRB CDR3s that were moderately but significantly shorter. Within the patient group, naive, central memory and Treg TCRB repertoires appeared more similar to each other than within healthy donors. Among type 1 diabetes patients, VDJ junctions had fewer insertions and more deletions.

Since all of the isolated RNA was reverse transcribed, expressed TCRB transcripts were what got sequenced. Assay used: immunoSEQ multiplex PCR; TCRdb lists only in-frame clones, some missing. The data contain roughly 260,000 clones, about a fifth of them singletons. This receptor was taken from a middle-aged woman with type 1 diabetes. Sequences were obtained from naive CD4+ T cells from blood.

DNA for the CDR3: TGCGCCAGCAGCTCCGACGTAGGGGGCGAGCAGTACTTC. Amino acid sequence: CASSSDVGGEQYF. J is TRBJ2-7 and V is TRBV5-1; weak D call: TRBD1 (6 bases). Between the trimmed V and J ends, which lost 3 bases and 6 bases, there was a span of 13 bases. CDR3 length equals 13 residues. Per germline, CDR1 SGHRS and CDR2 YFSETQ.